This TCR beta chain was recovered during a study of blood T cell repertoires in COVID-19 (dated by TCRdb to the early 2020s). A note on the overall study: The collaborator samples originated in the United States, Italy and Spain and spanned the acute and convalescent phases of COVID-19. The prospective study material was composed of cDNA or gDNA derived from T cells, B-cell-depleted T cells, or PBMCs. Subjects who had been exposed to COVID-19, were actively infected with it, or had recovered from it provided the deeply sampled blood TCRbeta repertoires that made up the dataset. The repertoires were made available in a free public database intended to serve as a resource for research on the immune response to SARS-CoV-2. Samples came from the ongoing ImmuneRACE study (first 160 participants) plus 1,254 subjects from 6 global collaborators. The sample metadata nearly always contained a de-identified subject ID, COVID-19 status, age in years and sex. Where HLA class I and class II types were available, the types were taken from metadata supplied by the sample provider, not from assay-based typing.

Turning to this clone: Its antigen target is currently unknown. One base away there is no much larger clone; base qualities are not given.

The CDR3 runs 16 residues from the cysteine to the phenylalanine. Just CDR3 DNA is preserved here, 48 bases in frame from base 1. After removal of 0 bases from V and 1 base from J, the junction retains 5 bases not matched to a gene. Per the germline V gene, SGHRS is the CDR1 and YFSETQ is the CDR2. Participants in the prospective study were enrolled through a virtual design, were aged roughly 18 to 100 years, and lived in roughly 24 United States geographic areas. In the prospective study, participants were assigned to cohorts based on the clinical history participants reported in a screening survey and a study questionnaire. Recovered participants in ImmuneRACE Cohort 3 were defined as having two consecutive negative NP/OP PCR tests, clearance from a healthcare professional, or resolution of symptoms. Each participant in the prospective study had whole blood, serum and a nasopharyngeal or oropharyngeal swab collected by mobile phlebotomists. Participants in the prospective study had the option to provide additional blood draws and questionnaires over a 2-month period. Before DNA extraction, prospective study blood samples were shipped either frozen or at room temperature.

The full study reports these points: The amount of clinical and demographic metadata varied by source and participant and was provided uncurated.

The immunoSEQ Assay, a bias-controlled multiplex PCR, was used to amplify TCRbeta CDR3 regions from genomic DNA. Concerning the study's data processing: The number of nucleated cells in each sample was estimated by amplification of reference gene primers within the assay. To quantify the absolute abundance of each unique TCRbeta CDR3 rearrangement, sequence reads were collapsed and filtered. Productive Simpson clonality was computed per sample as the square root of Simpson's diversity index over productive rearrangements. TCRdb re-hosts the immuneACCESS table, in-frame sequences only. Its copies lack some clones; in the studies checked, an unresolved V gene accounts for under half of them, and the cause for the rest is not known. D and trimming were read from the DNA, whereas the V and J calls and clone size are those reported in that table. The sample records around 150,000 clones, about 79% of which are singletons. The leading ten clones occupy 2.5% to 3% of the sample.

This sequence was found in a woman aged 45-65 years who had recovered from COVID-19. The specimen was PBMCs or T cells enriched from blood (not recorded which). Here the chain combines TRBV5-1 and TRBJ2-7, with 9 bases in between that match TRBD1. For the CDR3, the sequence is CASSLGQGGISYEQYF. The sequence in DNA is TGCGCCAGCAGCTTGGGACAGGGGGGCATTTCCTACGAGCAGTACTTC.